The sample holds many counts of the clone carrying this TCR beta chain. These data belong to a study of T cells in Graves' hyperthyroidism and ophthalmopathy. Trimming took 3 bases from V and 1 from J, leaving 13 bases between them. Germline CDR1 SNHLY, CDR2 FYNNEI. The CDR3 spans 16 residues. RNA transcripts gave rise to amplified TCR beta CDR3 regions. The HTBI primer set served for first-round RT-PCR of the TCR CDR3. TCRdb processed the multiplex PCR reads anew with MiXCR; each CDR3 protein has one entry. The sample consists of under 400,000 distinct CDR3 sequences, roughly 25% of them appearing once.

This chain links TRBV2 with TRBJ2-1, with D possibly being TRBD2 (6 bases). The receptor was isolated from a man over 45 with Graves' hyperthyroidism. Specimen: blood. CDR3 in amino acids: CASSETGRRSYNEQFF. CDR3 in DNA: TGTGCCAGCAGTGAGACCGGGAGAAGGTCCTACAATGAGCAGTTCTTC.